This T cell receptor beta chain was profiled in a study of T cells after yellow fever vaccination. TCRdb passed the 5' RACE reads through MiXCR, listing each CDR3 protein once. The sample shows roughly 340,000 distinct CDR3 sequences, around 3.9% of them seen only once. V lost 1 base to trimming and J lost 5 bases, with 2 bases between them. The V gene's germline CDR1 is SGHDN and CDR2 FVKESK. The CDR3 has 12 residues. The sample consisted of PBMCs, taken 5 days after the yellow fever booster vaccination. The clonotype was recovered from a man aged 18 to 29 who received the YFV17D yellow fever vaccine. V is TRBV14 and J is TRBJ1-4; D ambiguous. CDR3 sequence: CASSQGNEKLFF. The DNA of the CDR3 is TGTGCCAGCAGCCAAGGGAATGAAAAACTGTTTTTT. The full variable domain, its missing parts supplied by reference TRBV14 and TRBJ1-4, is EAGVTQFPSHSVIEKGQTVTLRCDPISGHDNLYWYRRVMGKEIKFLLHFVKESKQDESGMPNNRFLAERTGGTYSTLKVQPAELEDSGVYFCASSQGNEKLFFGSGTQLSVL.